This T cell receptor beta chain was recovered during a study of PD-1 blockade in classical Hodgkin lymphoma. Time point indicated: newly diagnosed, previously untreated cHL patient sample. CD4+ T cells were purified from thawed PBMCs by magnetic negative selection. This clone was recorded once. Trimming took off 2 bases at V and 5 bases at J, with 7 bases between the two ends. The V gene's germline CDR1 is SGHRS and CDR2 YFSETQ. This CDR3 is 12 amino acids long. Sequencing was performed with immunoSEQ multiplex PCR; in TCRdb, only in-frame clones are kept and a portion is missing. This table holds under 40,000 clones, about nine tenths found once.

Sequencing was done on a sample of CD4+ T cells from blood. The TCR was taken from a human donor with classical Hodgkin lymphoma. The chain uses TRBV5-1 and TRBJ2-5; D is uncertain. For the CDR3, the DNA is TGCGCCAGCAGCTTCAATCACGAGACCCAGTACTTC. It translates to CASSFNHETQYF.